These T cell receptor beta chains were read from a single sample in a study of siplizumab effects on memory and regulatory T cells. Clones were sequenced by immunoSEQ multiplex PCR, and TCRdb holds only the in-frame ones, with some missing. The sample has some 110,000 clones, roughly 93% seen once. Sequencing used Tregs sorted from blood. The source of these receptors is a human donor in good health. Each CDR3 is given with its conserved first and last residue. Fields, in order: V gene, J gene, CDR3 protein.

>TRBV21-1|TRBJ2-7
CASSKNREREKLYEQYF
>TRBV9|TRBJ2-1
CASSVGLAGDNEQFF
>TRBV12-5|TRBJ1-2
CASGSPRGFSGYTF
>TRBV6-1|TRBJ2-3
CASSVSLTAPTDTQYF
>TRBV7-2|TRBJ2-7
CASTPPAGYEQYF
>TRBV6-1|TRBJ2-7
CASREGLAVYEQYF
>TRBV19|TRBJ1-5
CASSRDRGKYSNQPQHF
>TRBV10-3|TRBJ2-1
CAIREPGAAYNEQFF
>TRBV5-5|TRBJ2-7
CASSHYRGRGSYEQYF
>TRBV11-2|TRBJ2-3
CASSSLTSATDTQYF